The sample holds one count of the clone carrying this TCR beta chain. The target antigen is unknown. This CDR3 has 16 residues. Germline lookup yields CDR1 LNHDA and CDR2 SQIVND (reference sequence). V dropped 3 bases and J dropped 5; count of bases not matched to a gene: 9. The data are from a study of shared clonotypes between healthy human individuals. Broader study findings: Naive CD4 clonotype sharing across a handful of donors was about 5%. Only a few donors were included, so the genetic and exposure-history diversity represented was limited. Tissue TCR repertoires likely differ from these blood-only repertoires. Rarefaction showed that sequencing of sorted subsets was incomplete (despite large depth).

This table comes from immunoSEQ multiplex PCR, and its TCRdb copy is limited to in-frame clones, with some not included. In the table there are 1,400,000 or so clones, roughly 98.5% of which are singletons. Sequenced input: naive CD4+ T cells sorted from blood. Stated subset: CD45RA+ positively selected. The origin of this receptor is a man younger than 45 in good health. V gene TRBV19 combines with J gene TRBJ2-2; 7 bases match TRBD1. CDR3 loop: CASSMKTGRGTGELFF. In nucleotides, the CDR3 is TGTGCCAGTAGTATGAAGACAGGGCGAGGGACCGGGGAGCTGTTTTTT.